The rows below give T cell receptor beta chains drawn from one sample of a study of blood T cell repertoires in COVID-19. Generated by immunoSEQ multiplex PCR, the TCRdb table keeps only in-frame clones and is missing some. This table has about 99,000 clones, 65% to 85% appearing once. Material for sequencing was peripheral blood. Receptors originate from a man in his sixties or seventies with active or convalescent COVID-19. CDR3s include the opening cysteine and the closing phenylalanine or tryptophan. A D gene is named only where the DNA matches it firmly. Where a row states a size, it is once, few, many or the class of an expanded clone; other rows omit it.

d_call j_call v_call clone_size cdr3_length cdr3_aa cdr3_nt
TRBD1 TRBJ2-2 TRBV5-5 NA 15 CASSLVQGITGELFF TGTGCCAGCAGCTTAGTACAGGGGATCACCGGGGAGCTGTTTTTT
TRBD2 TRBJ2-6 TRBV2 NA 17 CASSDERGGAGANVLTF TGTGCCAGCAGTGATGAGCGGGGGGGCGCTGGGGCCAACGTCCTGACTTTC
TRBD1 TRBJ1-5 TRBV6-1 few 16 CASSAGTGGRNQPQHF TGTGCCAGCAGTGCCGGGACAGGGGGCCGGAATCAGCCCCAGCATTTT
TRBD1 TRBJ1-4 TRBV20-1 NA 15 CSASSQGTSNEKLFF TGCAGTGCTAGTTCACAGGGGACGTCTAATGAAAAACTGTTTTTT
NA TRBJ1-3 TRBV7-6 NA 16 CASSPRSDRTGNTIYF TGTGCCAGCAGCCCCCGTAGCGATCGCACTGGAAACACCATATATTTT
TRBD1 TRBJ2-3 TRBV5-6 NA 15 CASSGDRGRTDTQYF TGTGCCAGCAGCGGGGACAGGGGGCGCACAGATACGCAGTATTTT
NA TRBJ1-5 TRBV5-6 NA 15 CASSSWNSLDQPQHF TGTGCCAGCAGCTCCTGGAACAGTTTAGATCAGCCCCAGCATTTT
TRBD1 TRBJ1-2 TRBV6-5 NA 13 CASSTTGFYGYTF TGTGCCAGCAGCACGACAGGGTTTTATGGCTACACCTTC
NA TRBJ1-4 TRBV6-5 NA 13 CASSTGIREKLFF TGTGCCAGCAGTACCGGGATTCGTGAAAAACTGTTTTTT
NA TRBJ2-7 TRBV5-4 NA 15 CASSLAGRPSYEQYF TGTGCCAGCAGCTTGGCCGGCAGGCCCTCCTACGAGCAGTACTTC
NA TRBJ1-1 TRBV6-5 NA 12 CASSYGGTEAFF TGTGCCAGCAGTTACGGAGGAACTGAAGCTTTCTTT
TRBD1 TRBJ1-2 TRBV7-2 NA 14 CASSFIGTGDGYTF TGTGCCAGCAGCTTCATAGGGACAGGGGATGGCTACACCTTC
NA TRBJ2-6 TRBV27 NA 16 CASSLLGESGANVLTF TGTGCCAGCAGTTTATTGGGAGAGTCTGGGGCCAACGTCCTGACTTTC
NA TRBJ1-5 TRBV27 NA 15 CASSFNRYSNQPQHF TGTGCCAGCAGTTTCAACAGGTATAGCAATCAGCCCCAGCATTTT
TRBD2 TRBJ2-2 TRBV5-1 once 17 CASSLGLSGGFAGELFF TGCGCCAGCAGCCTCGGGCTTAGCGGGGGTTTTGCCGGGGAGCTGTTTTTT
TRBD1 TRBJ1-1 TRBV9 once 15 CASSSGQGMNTEAFF TGTGCCAGCAGCTCCGGACAGGGTATGAACACTGAAGCTTTCTTT
NA TRBJ1-5 TRBV6-2/TRBV6-3 NA 15 CASSYLLGGRQPQHF TGTGCCAGCAGTTACCTTCTCGGGGGAAGGCAGCCCCAGCATTTT
NA TRBJ1-3 TRBV6-5 NA 15 CASSYAPGGGNTIYF TGTGCCAGCAGTTACGCCCCGGGGGGAGGAAACACCATATATTTT
TRBD1 TRBJ1-5 TRBV2 NA 14 CASKVGQGYQPQHF TGTGCCAGCAAGGTAGGACAGGGGTATCAGCCCCAGCATTTT
TRBD1 TRBJ1-2 TRBV6-2/TRBV6-3 NA 14 CASSRQGEKGGYTF TGTGCCAGCAGTCGACAGGGTGAAAAAGGTGGCTACACCTTC
TRBD2 TRBJ2-1 TRBV25-1 NA 15 CASRLAGSSYNEQFF TGTGCCAGCAGACTAGCGGGCTCCTCCTACAATGAGCAGTTCTTC
TRBD2 TRBJ2-1 TRBV19 NA 17 CASSTTSSGGYYNEQFF TGTGCCAGTAGTACCACTTCTAGCGGGGGCTACTACAATGAGCAGTTCTTC
TRBD2 TRBJ2-3 TRBV5-4 NA 17 CASSLRTSGAFTDTQYF TGTGCCAGCAGCTTAAGGACTAGCGGGGCATTCACAGATACGCAGTATTTT
NA TRBJ1-2 TRBV10-3 NA 15 CAISEPGQSDHGYTF TGTGCCATCAGTGAGCCCGGACAGTCGGATCATGGCTACACCTTC
NA TRBJ2-5 TRBV7-2 NA 14 CASSLAGPRKTQYF TGTGCCAGCAGCTTAGCGGGCCCGAGAAAGACCCAGTACTTC
TRBD1 TRBJ1-1 TRBV28 NA 16 CASSRGVGRGSTEAFF TGTGCCAGCAGCCGTGGGGTGGGCAGGGGGAGCACTGAAGCTTTCTTT
TRBD1 TRBJ2-6 TRBV5-1 NA 15 CASSSTGLGANVLTF TGCGCCAGCAGCTCGACAGGGCTTGGGGCCAACGTCCTGACTTTC
TRBD1 TRBJ1-3 TRBV6-2/TRBV6-3 NA 13 CASSWDSGNTIYF TGTGCCAGCAGTTGGGACAGCGGAAACACCATATATTTT
TRBD2 TRBJ2-1 TRBV9 NA 15 CASSPRLAGYNEQFF TGTGCCAGCAGCCCGCGACTAGCCGGCTACAATGAGCAGTTCTTC
NA TRBJ1-5 TRBV6-2/TRBV6-3 NA 17 CASSWGRKGANNQPQHF TGTGCCAGCAGTTGGGGCAGAAAAGGAGCGAACAATCAGCCCCAGCATTTT
NA TRBJ1-2 TRBV6-6 NA 16 CASSQGMGAAGYGYTF TGTGCCAGCAGCCAAGGGATGGGGGCCGCCGGCTATGGCTACACCTTC
NA TRBJ1-5 TRBV30 NA 13 CAWAGEINQPQHF TGTGCCTGGGCGGGAGAGATTAATCAGCCCCAGCATTTT
TRBD2 TRBJ2-1 TRBV7-2 NA 18 CASSLEILAGGPINEQFF TGTGCCAGCAGCTTAGAGATTCTAGCGGGGGGGCCAATAAATGAGCAGTTCTTC
NA TRBJ2-3 TRBV9 once 13 CASSVATADTQYF TGTGCCAGCAGCGTAGCTACTGCAGATACGCAGTATTTT
NA TRBJ1-2 TRBV19 few 13 CASSPGGVGGYTF TGTGCCAGTAGTCCGGGAGGGGTTGGGGGCTACACCTTC
NA TRBJ1-5 TRBV6-2/TRBV6-3 NA 15 CASSLWQNSNQPQHF TGTGCCAGCAGTTTGTGGCAAAATAGCAATCAGCCCCAGCATTTT
TRBD2 TRBJ2-3 TRBV9 NA 16 CASSVSGGPTTDTQYF TGTGCCAGCAGCGTTAGCGGGGGGCCGACCACAGATACGCAGTATTTT
NA TRBJ2-6 TRBV5-1 NA 19 CASSPREQGLVSGANVLTF TGCGCCAGCAGCCCCCGAGAACAGGGCCTCGTCTCTGGGGCCAACGTCCTGACTTTC
NA TRBJ2-7 TRBV5-5 NA 14 CASSLEPGAYEQYF TGTGCCAGCAGCTTGGAACCGGGGGCCTACGAGCAGTACTTC
TRBD2 TRBJ2-3 TRBV7-2 NA 18 CASSLVVRLAGGIDTQYF TGTGCCAGCAGCTTAGTGGTTCGACTAGCGGGGGGAATAGATACGCAGTATTTT
TRBD1 TRBJ1-2 TRBV5-6 NA 15 CASRAGTGDSYGYTF TGTGCCAGCAGAGCTGGGACAGGGGATTCCTATGGCTACACCTTC
NA TRBJ1-1 TRBV19 NA 14 CASNAGNVNTEAFF TGTGCCAGTAATGCCGGGAATGTGAACACTGAAGCTTTCTTT
NA TRBJ1-1 TRBV7-9 NA 16 CASSSQAGARDTEAFF TGTGCCAGCAGCTCGCAGGCGGGGGCGAGGGACACTGAAGCTTTCTTT
TRBD1 TRBJ1-6 TRBV7-8 NA 16 CASSWYNRGLGSPLHF TGTGCCAGCAGCTGGTATAACAGGGGCCTCGGTTCACCCCTCCACTTT
NA TRBJ2-5 TRBV5-1 NA 12 CASTDSARTQYF TGCGCCAGCACCGACTCGGCGCGGACCCAGTACTTC
NA TRBJ1-1 TRBV5-6 NA 14 CASSRTSSNTEAFF TGTGCCAGCAGCCGGACAAGTTCGAACACTGAAGCTTTCTTT
TRBD1 TRBJ1-5 TRBV7-2 few 14 CASRPTGGNQPQHF TGTGCCAGCAGGCCTACAGGGGGCAATCAGCCCCAGCATTTT
NA TRBJ2-3 TRBV29-1 NA 14 CSVGISGNSDTQYF TGCAGCGTTGGGATTAGCGGAAACTCAGATACGCAGTATTTT
NA TRBJ1-2 TRBV4-2 NA 15 CASSQDPRASYGYTF TGTGCCAGCAGCCAAGATCCCCGAGCAAGCTATGGCTACACCTTC
NA TRBJ2-1 TRBV21-1 once 16 CARRPGLAPTYNEQFF TGTGCCAGGCGGCCGGGACTAGCGCCTACTTACAATGAGCAGTTCTTC
TRBD2 TRBJ2-5 TRBV11-2 NA 14 CASSPSSGRETQYF TGTGCCAGCAGCCCAAGTAGCGGGAGAGAGACCCAGTACTTC
TRBD2 TRBJ2-5 TRBV7-6 once 15 CASSLGLGGVETQYF TGTGCCAGCAGCTTGGGACTGGGGGGGGTTGAGACCCAGTACTTC